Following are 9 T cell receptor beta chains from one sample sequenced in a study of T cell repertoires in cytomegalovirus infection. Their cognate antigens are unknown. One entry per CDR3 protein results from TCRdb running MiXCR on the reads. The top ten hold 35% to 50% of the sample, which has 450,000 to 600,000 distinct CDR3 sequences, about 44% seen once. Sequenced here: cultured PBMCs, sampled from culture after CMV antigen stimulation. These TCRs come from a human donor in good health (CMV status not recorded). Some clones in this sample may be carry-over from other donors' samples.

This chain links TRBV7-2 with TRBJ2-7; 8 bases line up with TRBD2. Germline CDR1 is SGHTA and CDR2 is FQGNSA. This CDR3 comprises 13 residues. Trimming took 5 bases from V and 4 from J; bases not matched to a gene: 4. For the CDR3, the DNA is TGTGCCAGCAGCGACAGACTAGCGTACGAGCAGTACTTC. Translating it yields CASSDRLAYEQYF.

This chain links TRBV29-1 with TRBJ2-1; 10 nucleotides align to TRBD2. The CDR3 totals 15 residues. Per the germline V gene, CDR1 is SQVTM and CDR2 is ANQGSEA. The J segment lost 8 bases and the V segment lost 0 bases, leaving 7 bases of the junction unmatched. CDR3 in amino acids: CSVEDRTSGTHEQFF. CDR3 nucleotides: TGCAGCGTTGAAGACCGGACTAGCGGTACTCATGAGCAGTTCTTC.

The CDR3 reads CASSYLGVIAGLPENEQFF. DNA of the CDR3: TGTGCCAGCAGTTATCTTGGGGTGATAGCGGGGCTTCCGGAGAATGAGCAGTTCTTC. This chain links TRBV6-2 or TRBV6-3 with TRBJ2-1; 8 bases align to TRBD2. The CDR3 is made up of 19 amino acids. CDR1 and CDR2 from the germline V gene are MNHEY and SVGEGT. Trimming removed 3 bases from V and 7 bases from J; junction bases left unmatched: 20.

CDR3 in amino acids: CASTRDRGGYSNQPQHF. The CDR3 DNA follows: TGTGCCAGCACTCGGGACAGGGGGGGATATAGCAATCAGCCCCAGCATTTT. The chain employs TRBV28 and TRBJ1-5, with 11 bases lining up with TRBD1. V dropped 7 bases and J dropped 0; count of bases not matched to a gene: 8. The CDR3 is 17 residues long. Germline lookup yields CDR1 MDHEN and CDR2 SYDVKM.

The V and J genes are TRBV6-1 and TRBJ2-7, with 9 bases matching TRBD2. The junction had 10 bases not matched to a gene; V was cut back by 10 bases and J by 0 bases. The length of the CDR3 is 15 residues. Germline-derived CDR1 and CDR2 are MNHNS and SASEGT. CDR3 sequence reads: CATWGASGTSYEQYF. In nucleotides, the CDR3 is TGTGCCACCTGGGGGGCTAGCGGGACCTCCTACGAGCAGTACTTC.

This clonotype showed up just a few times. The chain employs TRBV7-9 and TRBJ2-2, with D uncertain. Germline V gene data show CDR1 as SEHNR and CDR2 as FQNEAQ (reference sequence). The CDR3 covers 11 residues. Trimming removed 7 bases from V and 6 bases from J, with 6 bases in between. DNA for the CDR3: TGTGCCAGCACCTTCTCCGGGGAGCTGTTTTTT. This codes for CASTFSGELFF.

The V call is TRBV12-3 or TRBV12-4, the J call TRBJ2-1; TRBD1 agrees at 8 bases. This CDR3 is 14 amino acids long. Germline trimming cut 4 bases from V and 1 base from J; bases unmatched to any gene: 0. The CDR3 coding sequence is TGTGCCAGCAGTTGGACAGGGTCCTACAATGAGCAGTTCTTC. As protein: CASSWTGSYNEQFF.

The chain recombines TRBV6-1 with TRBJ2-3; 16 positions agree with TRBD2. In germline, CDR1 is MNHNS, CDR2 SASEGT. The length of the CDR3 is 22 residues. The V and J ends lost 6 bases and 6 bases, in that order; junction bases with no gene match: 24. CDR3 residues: CASRRRDASTGTSGGAPDTQYF. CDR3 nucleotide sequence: TGTGCCAGCAGGAGGAGGGACGCCAGCACCGGGACTAGCGGGGGGGCCCCGGATACGCAGTATTTT.

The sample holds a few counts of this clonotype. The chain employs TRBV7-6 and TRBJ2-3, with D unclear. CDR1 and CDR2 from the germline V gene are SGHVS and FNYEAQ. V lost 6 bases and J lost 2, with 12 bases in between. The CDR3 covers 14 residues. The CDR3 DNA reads TGTGCCAGCAGAAATTGGGGATCCACAGATACGCAGTATTTT. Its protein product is CASRNWGSTDTQYF. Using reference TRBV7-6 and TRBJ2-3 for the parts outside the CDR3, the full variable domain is GAGVSQSPRYKVTKRGQDVALRCDPISGHVSLYWYRQALGQGPEFLTYFNYEAQQDKSGLPNDRFSAERPEGSISTLTIQRTEQRDSAMYRCASRNWGSTDTQYFGPGTRLTVL.